The next 27 T cell receptor beta chains were all read from a single sample in a study of glioma-infiltrating T cells. TCR alpha and beta CDR3 regions were amplified from RNA using iRepertoire nested multiplex PCR. TCRdb fed the multiplex PCR reads into MiXCR, producing one record per CDR3 protein. Here the sample spans under 130,000 distinct CDR3 sequences, roughly 30% being singletons. The specimen was glioma tissue, nonneoplastic brain tissue, or PBMCs (not recorded which). The receptors stem from a human donor with low-grade glioma or glioblastoma, undergoing nonglioma brain surgery, or in good health (not recorded which).

With respect to this clonotype: One end of the junction fails to match germline, which may point to a read error. The chain employs TRBV5-5 and TRBJ1-6; 7 nucleotides align to TRBD1. Germline CDR1 SGHKS, CDR2 YYEKEE (reference sequence). This CDR3 contains 16 residues. For the CDR3, the DNA is TGTGCCAGCAGCTTGGTAGGGACAGCTACTAATTCACCCCTCAACTTT. It is translated as CASSLVGTATNSPLNF.

On this clonotype: Since a much larger clone is just one base distant, this may be a read error. The V and J genes are TRBV6-1 and TRBJ2-3; 12 nucleotides match TRBD2. The germline V gene encodes CDR1 MNHNS and CDR2 SASEGT. This CDR3 comprises 14 residues. CDR3 residues: CATLAGGGTDMQYF. CDR3 sequence (DNA): TGTGCCACTCTAGCGGGGGGGGGCACAGATATGCAGTATTTT.

Regarding this clonotype: Mismatch with germline at one junction end may stem from a read error. This chain connects TRBV27 to TRBJ1-4; no firm D call. The length of the CDR3 is 12 residues. Germline CDR1 MNHEY, CDR2 SMNVEV (reference sequence). As DNA, the CDR3 is TGTGCCAGCAGGGGGAGCGTTGAAAAACTGCTTTTT. The encoded protein is CASRGSVEKLLF.

Regarding this clonotype: The CDR3 does not end in the conserved phenylalanine or tryptophan, so this is likely a read error. The genes are TRBV6-1 and TRBJ1-4; D is unclear. Germline values: CDR1 MNHNS, CDR2 SASEGT. With 6 bases removed from V and 3 bases from J, the gap between germline ends came to 11 bases. The CDR3 has 14 amino acids. The CDR3 DNA follows: TGTGCCAGCAGCTCGGTAATGCCTAATGAAAAACTGTTTTCT. It translates to CASSSVMPNEKLFS.

V usage is TRBV12-3 or TRBV12-4 and J usage is TRBJ2-1; TRBD2 matches at 11 bases. This CDR3 has 16 amino acids. V dropped 5 bases and J dropped 8; count of bases not matched to a gene: 11. This CDR3 is CASSPSTSGGVYEQFF. The DNA for the CDR3 is TGTGCCAGCAGTCCATCAACTAGCGGGGGAGTATATGAGCAGTTCTTC.

A remark on this clonotype: Being one base from a much bigger clone, this may be a read error. The chain uses TRBV20-1 and TRBJ2-5; either TRBD1 or TRBD2 may fit D (5 bases each). Germline CDR1 DFQATT, CDR2 SNEGSKA (reference sequence). Trimming stripped 3 bases from V and 5 bases from J, with 19 bases between. The CDR3 is 15 residues long. CDR3 sequence: CSASAGGLPWETQYF. CDR3 DNA: TGCAGTGCTAGTGCTGGGGGTCTTCCATGGGAGACCCAGTACTTC.

This clonotype was recorded a few times. The CDR3 sequence: CASSSTGNYQPQHF. The CDR3 DNA is TGTGCCAGCAGCTCGACAGGGAATTATCAGCCCCAGCATTTT. The gene calls are TRBV5-8 and TRBJ1-5; 7 bases line up with TRBD1. V lost 3 bases, J lost 5 bases, and 5 bases stayed unmatched. The germline CDR1 and CDR2 sequences are SGHTS and YDEGEE. CDR3 length: 14 amino acids. The entire variable domain, with the rest obtained from reference TRBV5-8 and TRBJ1-5, is as follows: EAGVTQSPTHLIKTRGQQATLRCSPISGHTSVYWYQQALGLGLQFLLWYDEGEERNRGNFPPRFSGRQFPNYSSELNVNALELEDSALYLCASSSTGNYQPQHFGDGTRLSIL.

The sample holds many counts of this clonotype. The chain combines TRBV4-2 with TRBJ2-1; 10 bases align to TRBD2. This CDR3 is built from 16 residues. Germline V gene lookup returns CDR1 LGHNA and CDR2 YNFKEQ. V shed 3 bases, J shed 6 bases, and the junction held 8 bases outside the gene matches. The CDR3 loop reads CASSQEPGLATNEQFF. The DNA for the CDR3 is TGTGCCAGCAGCCAGGAGCCGGGACTAGCGACCAATGAGCAGTTCTTC.

J is TRBJ1-1 and V is TRBV19, with 7 bases identical to TRBD1. The germline CDR1 and CDR2 sequences are LNHDA and SQIVND (reference sequence). This CDR3 has 15 amino acids. The trim removed 5 bases at V and 4 bases at J, leaving 10 bases unmatched. CDR3 bases: TGTGCCAGTAGTGTCCTGACAGGGTCCCTCACTGAAGCTTTCTTT. This sequence encodes CASSVLTGSLTEAFF.

This clonotype showed up many times. This chain joins TRBV27 and TRBJ1-2; TRBD1 matches 7 bases. Germline V CDR1 and CDR2: MNHEY, SMNVEV (reference sequence). The CDR3 length is 14 residues. Unmatched junction bases numbered 12, after V lost 5 bases and J lost 9 bases. The chain's CDR3 is CASSENPQGLSYTF. The CDR3 DNA reads as TGTGCCAGCAGTGAGAACCCACAGGGGCTGAGCTACACCTTC.

The chain recombines TRBV5-5 with TRBJ2-1; TRBD2 matches 10 bases. Germline CDR1 reads SGHKS; CDR2 reads YYEKEE (reference sequence). V was pared by 4 bases and J by 6 bases, with 13 bases of the junction left unmatched. The CDR3 is 17 residues long. This chain's CDR3 is CASSPGGGAGGANEQFF. CDR3 bases: TGTGCCAGCAGCCCCGGCGGGGGAGCGGGGGGGGCCAATGAGCAGTTCTTC. Based on the CDR3 plus reference TRBV5-5 and TRBJ2-1, the full variable domain is DAGVTQSPTHLIKTRGQQVTLRCSPISGHKSVSWYQQVLGQGPQFIFQYYEKEERGRGNFPDRFSARQFPNYSSELNVNALLLGDSALYLCASSPGGGAGGANEQFFGPGTRLTVL.

This clonotype came up many times. This chain uses TRBV3-1 with TRBJ1-1; 7 bases agree with TRBD1. Germline loops: CDR1 LGHDT, CDR2 YNNKEL (reference sequence). The CDR3 runs 12 residues. Trimming at V came to 7 bases and at J to 7 bases, leaving 6 bases not matched to a gene. The CDR3 nucleotides are TGTGCCAGCACTAGGACAGGTGTTGAAGCTTTCTTT. The encoded protein is CASTRTGVEAFF.

This clonotype has more than one count but fewer than ten. Compared with germline, one end of the junction differs, possibly owing to a read error. The chain recombines TRBV11-2 with TRBJ2-7, with 12 bases aligning to TRBD2. Per the germline V gene, CDR1 is SGHAT and CDR2 is FQNNGV. The CDR3 length is 13 residues. The CDR3 here is CASSPVTSGGLLF. CDR3 DNA: TGTGCCAGCAGCCCAGTGACTAGCGGGGGCTTGCTCTTC.

About this clonotype itself: The conserved phenylalanine or tryptophan is not found at the CDR3 terminus, so this likely reflects a read error. The chain combines TRBV27 with TRBJ1-2; D perhaps matches TRBD1 (6 bases). The length of the CDR3 is 14 residues. The V gene's germline CDR1 is MNHEY and CDR2 SMNVEV (reference sequence). CDR3 in amino acids: CASSFGGQTYDYTL. The CDR3 bases are TGTGCCAGCAGTTTTGGAGGACAGACCTATGACTACACCCTC.

This clonotype was seen more than once but under ten times. V and J are TRBV11-3 and TRBJ1-1; TRBD1 might be the D (6 bases). The length of the CDR3 is 15 residues. Germline lookup yields CDR1 SGHNT and CDR2 YENEEA. The V end lost 2 bases, the J end lost 6 bases, and 16 bases lay between the germline ends. The CDR3 DNA sequence: TGTGCCAGCAGCTTAAGTGCAGGGGTAAGGTCTGAAGCTTTCTTT. Translating it yields CASSLSAGVRSEAFF.

The sample holds many counts of this clonotype. The chain uses TRBV18 and TRBJ1-5, with D perhaps TRBD1 (5 bases). Germline-derived CDR1 and CDR2 are KGHSH and LQKENI. Trimming shortened V by 3 bases and J by 5 bases, and 17 bases separated the two germline ends. The CDR3 extends over 16 amino acids. CDR3 DNA sequence: TGTGCCAGCTCACCGAGAGGTAATCAGGGAGATCAGCCCCAGCATTTT. Residues: CASSPRGNQGDQPQHF. Supplemented by reference TRBV18 and TRBJ1-5, the full variable domain reads NAGVMQNPRHLVRRRGQEARLRCSPMKGHSHVYWYRQLPEEGLKFMVYLQKENIIDESGMPKERFSAEFPKEGPSILRIQQVVRGDSAAYFCASSPRGNQGDQPQHFGDGTRLSIL.

This clonotype was counted many times. CDR3 region: CSASQRGGTDTQYF. For the CDR3, the DNA is TGCAGTGCTAGCCAGCGGGGGGGCACAGATACGCAGTATTTT. This chain links TRBV20-1 with TRBJ2-3; TRBD2 matches 9 bases. This CDR3 spans 14 amino acids. Germline V gene lookup returns CDR1 DFQATT and CDR2 SNEGSKA (reference sequence). The V segment lost 3 bases and the J segment 1 base; nucleotides outside the gene matches: 2.

This clonotype was detected ten times or more. The chain joins TRBV27 to TRBJ1-5, with a tentative D call TRBD1 (6 bases). CDR3 length: 14 residues. Deletions cut 5 bases from V and 3 bases from J, with 11 bases between. Germline values: CDR1 MNHEY, CDR2 SMNVEV (reference sequence). The chain's CDR3 is CASSVGQNNQPQHF. In nucleotides, the CDR3 is TGTGCCAGCAGTGTAGGACAGAACAATCAGCCCCAGCATTTT.

Of note for this clonotype: One junction end disagrees with the germline gene, perhaps due to a read error. The chain employs TRBV4-1 and TRBJ2-5; 8 bases are a match to TRBD2. The CDR3 contains 14 residues. The germline gives CDR1 MGHRA, CDR2 YSYEKL. The CDR3 protein is CASSPGGEGETKYF. The CDR3 DNA is TGCGCCAGCAGCCCGGGGGGGGAAGGAGAGACCAAGTACTTC.

This clonotype was seen repeatedly, ten times or more. The V call is TRBV18, the J call TRBJ1-4; the D is unclear. Germline lookup yields CDR1 KGHSH and CDR2 LQKENI. The CDR3 runs to 13 residues. The ends were cut back, 10 bases at V and 0 bases at J, with 9 bases in the middle. The CDR3 sequence: CATHDATNEKLFF. The CDR3 DNA reads as TGTGCCACCCATGATGCAACTAATGAAAAACTGTTTTTT.

A note on this clonotype: Germline and junction disagree at one end, which may indicate a read error. This sequence joins TRBV5-4 and TRBJ2-5; 9 nucleotides line up with TRBD2. Germline V gene lookup returns CDR1 SGHNT and CDR2 YYREEE (reference sequence). This CDR3 spans 16 amino acids. CDR3 bases: TGTGCCAGCAGCTTGGTTGGAGCGGGGGGTACGGAGAACCAGTACTTC. This sequence encodes CASSLVGAGGTENQYF.

As to this clonotype: This may be a read error, as it is one base from a much larger clone. The rearrangement joins TRBV7-9 to TRBJ2-1; the D gene could be TRBD1 or TRBD2 (6 bases each). The V gene lost 1 base and the J gene lost 9 bases, with 10 bases spanning the gap. CDR1 is SEHNR, CDR2 FQNEAQ, per germline (reference sequence). CDR3 size: 13 residues. CDR3 loop: CASSLEGGCEQFF. The CDR3, as DNA: TGTGCCAGCAGCTTAGAGGGGGGCTGTGAGCAGTTCTTC.

This clonotype occurred many times. The chain joins TRBV20-1 to TRBJ2-1; 9 positions agree with TRBD1. Germline trimming cut 6 bases from V and 8 bases from J; bases unmatched to any gene: 5. Germline CDR1 DFQATT, CDR2 SNEGSKA (reference sequence). The CDR3 totals 12 residues. The CDR3 loop is CSAPGQGDEQFF. The CDR3, as DNA: TGCAGTGCCCCGGGACAGGGTGATGAGCAGTTCTTC.

In its sample, this clonotype was seen a few times. The V and J genes are TRBV18 and TRBJ2-3; 7 positions match TRBD1. The CDR3 sequence is 16 residues long. Germline CDR1 KGHSH, CDR2 LQKENI. Trimming at V came to 2 bases and at J to 3 bases, leaving 8 bases not matched to a gene. This CDR3 is CASSPAGTEGTDTQYF. Here the CDR3 DNA reads TGTGCCAGCTCACCAGCCGGGACAGAGGGAACAGATACGCAGTATTTT.

On this clonotype: One base away lies a much larger clone, so this may be a sequencing read error. The rearrangement links TRBV6-1 to TRBJ2-7, with TRBD1 matching 10 bases. CDR1 and CDR2 from the germline V gene are MNHNS and SASEGT. The CDR3 covers 14 residues. Trimming at V came to 7 bases and at J to 7 bases, leaving 10 bases not matched to a gene. The CDR3 protein is CASTQDRGTNEQYF. DNA of the CDR3: TGTGCCAGCACCCAGGACAGGGGGACCAATGAGCAGTACTTC.

The chain joins TRBV6-1 to TRBJ2-7; 8 bases match TRBD1. Germline V gene lookup returns CDR1 MNHNS and CDR2 SASEGT. This CDR3 is 15 amino acids long. Unmatched junction bases numbered 9, after V lost 5 bases and J lost 3 bases. CDR3 in DNA: TGTGCCAGCAGTTTCCAGGGGGCGGTGGGCTACGAGCAGTACTTC. Encoded protein: CASSFQGAVGYEQYF.

This clonotype showed up just a few times. The gene calls are TRBV5-1 and TRBJ2-7; TRBD2 is a possible D gene (5 bases). Germline values: CDR1 SGHRS, CDR2 YFSETQ. V lost 4 bases and J 3 bases, leaving 14 bases between the germline ends. The CDR3 covers 14 residues. The chain's CDR3 is CASSPRSGSYEQYF. CDR3 sequence (DNA): TGCGCCAGCAGCCCCAGGTCGGGAAGCTACGAGCAGTACTTC. The complete variable domain, with remaining parts taken from reference TRBV5-1 and TRBJ2-7, reads KAGVTQTPRYLIKTRGQQVTLSCSPISGHRSVSWYQQTPGQGLQFLFEYFSETQRNKGNFPGRFSGRQFSNSRSEMNVSTLELGDSALYLCASSPRSGSYEQYFGPGTRLTVT.